The entry below gives a single T cell receptor beta chain sequence along with its context. Repertoires were generated with immunoSEQ multiplex PCR, while TCRdb's copy carries only in-frame clones and drops some. Of approximately 200,000 clones in the sample, over 75% are singletons; the top ten hold over 2.5%. This sample was taken from a study of blood T cell repertoires in COVID-19. Study-level background: From the United States, Italy and Spain came samples of acute and convalescent COVID-19.

CDR1 is SGHTS and CDR2 is YDEGEE in the germline V gene. This CDR3 region has 15 residues. Trimming at V came to 7 bases and at J to 6 bases, leaving 11 bases not matched to a gene. V gene TRBV5-8 combines with J gene TRBJ1-5, with 9 bases identical to TRBD1. The TCR sequence derives from a man aged 60 to 69 with acute or convalescent COVID-19. The specimen sequenced was peripheral blood. The CDR3, as DNA: TGTGCCAGCGGCGGGACAGGGTTATCGTCTCAGCCCCAGCATTTT. Its protein product is CASGGTGLSSQPQHF.